This TCR beta chain was retrieved from a study of cytomegalovirus exposure and HLA in healthy donors. PCR amplification relied on 60 Vbeta primers (plus 13 Jbeta primers). Only in-frame clones appear in the TCRdb table, and some are missing; sequencing was by immunoSEQ multiplex PCR. The sample has about 84,000 clones, around 89% seen once. This clone was found once. Germline values: CDR1 LNHDA, CDR2 SQIVND (reference sequence). The CDR3 loop spans 16 amino acids. Trimming left V 4 bases short and J 7 bases short, with 20 bases between. Sequenced material: PBMCs. This receptor was identified in a man between 18 and 29 years old in good health and CMV-seronegative. This rearrangement joins TRBV19 to TRBJ1-3, with D possibly matching TRBD1 (5 bases). DNA for the CDR3: TGTGCCAGTAGTACGCCCAGCGGGGGGAGGCCGAACACCATATATTTT. Translated, it gives CASSTPSGGRPNTIYF.